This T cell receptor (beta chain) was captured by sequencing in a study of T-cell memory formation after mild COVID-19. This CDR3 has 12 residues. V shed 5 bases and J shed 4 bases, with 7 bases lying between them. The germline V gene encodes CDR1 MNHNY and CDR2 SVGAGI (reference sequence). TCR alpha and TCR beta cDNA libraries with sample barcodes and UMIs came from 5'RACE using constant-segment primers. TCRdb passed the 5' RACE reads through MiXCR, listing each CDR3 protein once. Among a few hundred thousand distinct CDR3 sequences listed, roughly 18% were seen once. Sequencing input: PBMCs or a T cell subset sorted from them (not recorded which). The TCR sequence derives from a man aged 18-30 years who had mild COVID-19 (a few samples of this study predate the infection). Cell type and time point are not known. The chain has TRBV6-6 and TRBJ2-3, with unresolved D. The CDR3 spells CASSPLSDTQYF. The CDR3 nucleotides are TGTGCCAGCAGTCCCCTGTCAGATACGCAGTATTTT.